The T cell receptor (beta chain) under discussion was sequenced for a study of shared clonotypes between healthy human individuals. Trimming removed 4 bases at V and 3 bases at J, with 8 bases between. This CDR3 region has 12 residues. Germline V CDR1 and CDR2: SGHRS, YFSETQ. Here immunoSEQ multiplex PCR was the method, and the copy in TCRdb shows in-frame clones only, minus some. The sample lists some 2,400,000 clones; almost 96% were seen once. This clone was observed once. Sequences were obtained from naive CD4+ T cells sorted from blood. Specified subset: CD45RA+ positively selected. The sequence was obtained from a man aged 18 to 30 in good health. The genes are TRBV5-1 and TRBJ2-7; possible D gene TRBD2, 5 bases. The CDR3 region has the DNA TGCGCCAGCAGCCCCCGGGACTACGAGCAGTACTTC. It is translated as CASSPRDYEQYF.